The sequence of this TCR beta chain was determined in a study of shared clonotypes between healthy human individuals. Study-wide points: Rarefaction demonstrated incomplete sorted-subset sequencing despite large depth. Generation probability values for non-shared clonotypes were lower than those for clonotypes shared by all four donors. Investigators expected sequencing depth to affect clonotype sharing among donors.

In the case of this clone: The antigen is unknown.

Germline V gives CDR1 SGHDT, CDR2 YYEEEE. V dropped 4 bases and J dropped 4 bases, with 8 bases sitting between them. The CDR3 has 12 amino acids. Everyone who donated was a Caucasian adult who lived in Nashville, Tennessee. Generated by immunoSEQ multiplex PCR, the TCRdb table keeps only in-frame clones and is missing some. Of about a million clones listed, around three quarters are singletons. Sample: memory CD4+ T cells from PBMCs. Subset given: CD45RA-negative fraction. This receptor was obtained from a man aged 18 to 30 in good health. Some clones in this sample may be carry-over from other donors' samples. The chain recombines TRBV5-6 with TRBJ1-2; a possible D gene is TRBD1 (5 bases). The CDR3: CASSPGSYGYTF. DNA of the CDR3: TGTGCCAGCAGCCCAGGGAGCTATGGCTACACCTTC.